This T cell receptor (beta chain) was identified during a study of beta chain features in type 1 diabetes. Study-wide context: Some 110 million sorted cells were examined across all samples. Study results and limitations: Type 1 diabetes patients had TCRB CDR3s that were shorter (moderately but significantly so) in all four CD4+ subsets.

There was one heparinised blood draw per donor, averaging approximately 120 mL. It was via CD45RO/CCR7/CD25/CD127/CD95/CD27 that CD4+ naive, central memory, regulatory and stem cell-like memory cells were sorted. Each sorted population was over 98% pure. This CDR3 has 15 residues. CDR1 is MNHNS, CDR2 SASEGT, per germline. Trimming pared 6 bases from V and 0 bases from J, leaving 9 bases between. This clone was counted a few times. Its target is not known. What was sequenced were expressed TCRB transcripts, since all of the isolated RNA had been reverse transcribed. Method: immunoSEQ multiplex PCR; TCRdb's copy keeps in-frame clones and lacks some. The table lists about 740,000 clones, about an eighth of them singletons.

The chain recombines TRBV6-1 with TRBJ2-6; D remains unclear. The source is a young man with type 1 diabetes. The sample was naive CD4+ T cells from blood. Here the CDR3 reads CASRKSVSGANVLTF. CDR3 sequence (DNA): TGTGCCAGCAGGAAGTCTGTCTCTGGGGCCAACGTCCTGACTTTC.